The 21 T cell receptor beta chains presented below share a single source sample, sequenced in a study of monozygotic twins with inflammatory bowel disease. TCRdb reanalyzed the 5' RACE reads, giving one entry per CDR3 protein sequence and no DNA. The listing contains 440,000 or so distinct CDR3 sequences. Sequencing was performed on blood. The receptor source for this set is a human donor with ulcerative colitis or Crohn's disease, or a healthy co-twin of an affected twin (not recorded which).

This sequence joins TRBV7-9 and TRBJ1-2; no DNA is available, so the TRBD1 call from TCRdb remains unchecked. The germline gives CDR1 SEHNR, CDR2 FQNEAQ (reference sequence). There are 12 residues in the CDR3. The CDR3: CASSPGEEGYTF.

The chain is built from TRBV3-1 and TRBJ2-7; TCRdb's D call, TRBD2, is unchecked because there is no DNA. The CDR3 has 15 residues. Germline V gives CDR1 LGHDT, CDR2 YNNKEL (reference sequence). The chain's CDR3 is CASSRGLATHYEQYF.

The chain couples TRBV19 to TRBJ2-1; without DNA, the TCRdb call of TRBD2 cannot be checked. The CDR3 contains 16 residues. Germline CDR1 LNHDA, CDR2 SQIVND (reference sequence). The CDR3 protein is CASSSTGTSGYNEQFF.

The chain uses TRBV5-5 and TRBJ2-1; checking the TCRdb D call of TRBD1 is not possible without DNA. The germline CDR1 and CDR2 sequences are SGHKS and YYEKEE (reference sequence). The CDR3 spans 16 residues. CDR3 amino acids: CASSSSGGPYYNEQFF. Full variable domain (rest looked up from reference TRBV5-5 and TRBJ2-1): DAGVTQSPTHLIKTRGQQVTLRCSPISGHKSVSWYQQVLGQGPQFIFQYYEKEERGRGNFPDRFSARQFPNYSSELNVNALLLGDSALYLCASSSSGGPYYNEQFFGPGTRLTVL.

The chain recombines TRBV6-5 with TRBJ2-7; without DNA, the TCRdb call of TRBD2 cannot be checked. The CDR3 totals 15 residues. The germline gives CDR1 MNHEY, CDR2 SVGAGI. The CDR3 sequence is CASSYSMASDYEQYF.

This chain joins TRBV28 and TRBJ2-5; the TCRdb call, TRBD1, lacks DNA for checking. The germline gives CDR1 MDHEN, CDR2 SYDVKM. This CDR3 is built from 13 residues. This CDR3 reads CASRTGTAETQYF.

This rearrangement joins TRBV6-5 to TRBJ2-1; the TCRdb call, TRBD1, lacks DNA for checking. CDR1 and CDR2 (germline): MNHEY, SVGAGI. The CDR3 length is 13 residues. The CDR3 sequence is CASSYPGLNEQFF.

The chain uses TRBV6-1 and TRBJ1-5; lacking DNA, the TRBD1 call made by TCRdb goes unchecked. Looked up from germline, CDR1 is MNHNS and CDR2 is SASEGT. This CDR3 contains 15 residues. CDR3 loop: CASIPGTMGNQPQHF.

This sequence joins TRBV28 and TRBJ2-5; TCRdb's D call of TRBD1 is untestable without DNA. The germline V gene has CDR1 MDHEN and CDR2 SYDVKM. This CDR3 comprises 14 residues. The CDR3 region is CASSSGTVQETQYF.

The genes are TRBV7-9 and TRBJ1-1. From germline, CDR1 is SEHNR and CDR2 FQNEAQ (reference sequence). This CDR3 has 12 amino acids. The CDR3 sequence: CASSPRWGEAFF.

This chain's CDR3 is CASSPTSGGVETQYF. The gene calls are TRBV7-9 and TRBJ2-5; TCRdb proposes TRBD2, but this gene call is untestable without DNA. Germline V gives CDR1 SEHNR, CDR2 FQNEAQ (reference sequence). The CDR3 is made up of 15 amino acids.

The rearrangement links TRBV13 to TRBJ1-1. The CDR3 is 14 residues long. The V gene's germline CDR1 is PRHDT and CDR2 FYEKMQ (reference sequence). CDR3 protein: CASSLERAPPEAFF.

The chain carries TRBV7-2 and TRBJ2-1; TCRdb names TRBD2, which stays unverified in the absence of DNA. Germline values: CDR1 SGHTA, CDR2 FQGNSA. The CDR3 is 15 residues long. The CDR3 loop is CASSPTGTFLEEQFF.

This rearrangement joins TRBV7-9 to TRBJ1-2; TCRdb indicates TRBD1, and absent DNA this call remains unverified. The germline CDR1 and CDR2 sequences are SEHNR and FQNEAQ (reference sequence). CDR3 size: 15 residues. The CDR3 reads CASSLQADRGNGYTF.

The gene calls are TRBV9 and TRBJ2-3; without DNA, the TCRdb call of TRBD1 cannot be checked. Germline V gene lookup returns CDR1 SGDLS and CDR2 YYNGEE. There are 15 residues in the CDR3. CDR3 in amino acids: CASSSQTEPTDTQYF.

The V and J genes are TRBV7-2 and TRBJ2-1; as DNA is missing, the TRBD1 call by TCRdb cannot be tested. The CDR3 loop spans 15 amino acids. In germline, CDR1 is SGHTA, CDR2 FQGNSA. CDR3 loop: CASNPDSFSYNEQFF.

The rearrangement joins TRBV20-1 to TRBJ2-7. Germline lookup yields CDR1 DFQATT and CDR2 SNEGSKA (reference sequence). This CDR3 has 13 amino acids. CDR3 region: CSAPKGSFDEQYF.

J is TRBJ2-3 and V is TRBV29-1; TCRdb's D call of TRBD1 is untestable without DNA. The CDR3 length is 16 residues. Germline values: CDR1 SQVTM, CDR2 ANQGSEA. The CDR3 reads CSVVDRFISSTDTQYF.

The chain couples TRBV12-3 or TRBV12-4 to TRBJ2-5. The CDR3 contains 13 residues. CDR3 protein: CAVSRGVGETQYF.

CDR3 loop: CASSPGHTYNEQFF. This chain connects TRBV12-3 or TRBV12-4 to TRBJ2-1; the D call of TRBD1 rests on TCRdb alone, since no DNA is present to check it. The CDR3 covers 14 residues.

This sequence joins TRBV20-1 and TRBJ2-7; the TCRdb call, TRBD2, lacks DNA for checking. CDR1 is DFQATT, CDR2 SNEGSKA, per germline (reference sequence). CDR3 length: 17 amino acids. The CDR3 loop is CSARDIRTSGSRHEQYF.